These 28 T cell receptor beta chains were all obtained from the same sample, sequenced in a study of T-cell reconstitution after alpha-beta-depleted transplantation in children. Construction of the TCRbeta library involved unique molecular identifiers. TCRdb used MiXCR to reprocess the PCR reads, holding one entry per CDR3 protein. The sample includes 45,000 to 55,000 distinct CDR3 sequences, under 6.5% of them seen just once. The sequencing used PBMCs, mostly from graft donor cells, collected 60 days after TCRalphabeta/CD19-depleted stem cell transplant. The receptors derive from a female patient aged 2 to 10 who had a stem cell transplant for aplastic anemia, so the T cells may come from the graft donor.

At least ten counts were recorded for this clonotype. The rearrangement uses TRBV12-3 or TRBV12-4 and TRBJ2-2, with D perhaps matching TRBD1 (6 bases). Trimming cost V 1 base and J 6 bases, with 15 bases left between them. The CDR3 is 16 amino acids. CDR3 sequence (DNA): TGTGCCAGCAGTTTAGTCAGGGGTGTCTACCCCGGGGAGCTGTTTTTT. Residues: CASSLVRGVYPGELFF.

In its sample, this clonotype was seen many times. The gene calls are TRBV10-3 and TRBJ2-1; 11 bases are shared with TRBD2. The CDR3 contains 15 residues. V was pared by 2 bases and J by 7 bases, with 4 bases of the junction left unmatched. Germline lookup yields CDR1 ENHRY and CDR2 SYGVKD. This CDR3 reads CAISEASGRRNEQFF. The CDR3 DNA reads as TGTGCCATCAGTGAGGCTAGCGGGAGGCGTAATGAGCAGTTCTTC.

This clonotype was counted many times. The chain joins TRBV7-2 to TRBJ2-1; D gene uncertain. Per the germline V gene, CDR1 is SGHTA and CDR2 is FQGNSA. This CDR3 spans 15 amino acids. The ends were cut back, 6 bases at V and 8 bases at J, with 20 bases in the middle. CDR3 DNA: TGTGCCAGCAGTACGACGTGGCGAACCCTCCATGAGCAGTTCTTC. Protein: CASSTTWRTLHEQFF.

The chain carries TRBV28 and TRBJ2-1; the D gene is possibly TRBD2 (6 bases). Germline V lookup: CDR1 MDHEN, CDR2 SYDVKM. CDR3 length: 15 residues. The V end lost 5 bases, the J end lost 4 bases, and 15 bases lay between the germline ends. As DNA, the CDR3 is TGTGCCAGCAGTCGAAAGACTAGAACTTACAATGAGCAGTTCTTC. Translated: CASSRKTRTYNEQFF. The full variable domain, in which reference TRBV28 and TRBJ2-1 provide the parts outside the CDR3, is DVKVTQSSRYLVKRTGEKVFLECVQDMDHENMFWYRQDPGLGLRLIYFSYDVKMKEKGDIPEGYSVSREKKERFSLILESASTNQTSMYLCASSRKTRTYNEQFFGPGTRLTVL.

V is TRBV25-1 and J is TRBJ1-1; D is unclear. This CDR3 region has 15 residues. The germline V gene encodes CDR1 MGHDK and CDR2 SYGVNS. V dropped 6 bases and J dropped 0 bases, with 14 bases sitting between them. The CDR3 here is CASSLTRGMNTEAFF. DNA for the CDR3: TGTGCCAGCAGCCTTACGCGAGGGATGAACACTGAAGCTTTCTTT. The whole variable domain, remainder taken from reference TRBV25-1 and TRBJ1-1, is EADIYQTPRYLVIGTGKKITLECSQTMGHDKMYWYQQDPGMELHLIHYSYGVNSTEKGDLSSESTVSRIRTEHFPLTLESARPSHTSQYLCASSLTRGMNTEAFFGQGTRLTVV.

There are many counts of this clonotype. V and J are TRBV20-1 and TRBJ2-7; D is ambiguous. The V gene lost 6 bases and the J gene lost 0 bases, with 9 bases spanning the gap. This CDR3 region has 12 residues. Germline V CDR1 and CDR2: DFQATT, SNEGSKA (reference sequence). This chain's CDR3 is CSAPGLSYEQYF. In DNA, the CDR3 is TGCAGTGCCCCGGGTCTCTCCTACGAGCAGTACTTC.

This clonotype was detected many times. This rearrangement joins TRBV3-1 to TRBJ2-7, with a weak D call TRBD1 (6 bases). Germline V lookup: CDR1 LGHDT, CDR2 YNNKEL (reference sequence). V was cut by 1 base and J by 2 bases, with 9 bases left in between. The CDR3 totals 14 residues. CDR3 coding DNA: TGTGCCAGCAGCCAAGGGACAGTGCCCTACGAGCAGTACTTC. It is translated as CASSQGTVPYEQYF.

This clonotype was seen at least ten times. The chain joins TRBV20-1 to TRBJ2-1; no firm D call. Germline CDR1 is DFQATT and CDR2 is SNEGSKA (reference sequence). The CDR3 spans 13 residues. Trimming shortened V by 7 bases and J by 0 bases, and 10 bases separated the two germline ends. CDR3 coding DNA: TGCAGTGGTAAGGCTAGCTCCTACAATGAGCAGTTCTTC. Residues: CSGKASSYNEQFF.

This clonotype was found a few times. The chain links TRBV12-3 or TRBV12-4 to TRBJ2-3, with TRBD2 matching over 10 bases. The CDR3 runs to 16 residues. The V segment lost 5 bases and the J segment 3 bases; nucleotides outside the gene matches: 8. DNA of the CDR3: TGTGCCAGCAGTCCTCTAGCGGGGGTGGGGACAGATACGCAGTATTTT. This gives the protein CASSPLAGVGTDTQYF.

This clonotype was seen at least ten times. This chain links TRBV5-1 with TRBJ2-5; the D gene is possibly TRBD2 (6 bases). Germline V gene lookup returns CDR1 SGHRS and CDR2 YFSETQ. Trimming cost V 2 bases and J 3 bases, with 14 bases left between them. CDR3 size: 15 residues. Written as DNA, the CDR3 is TGCGCCAGCAGCTTTATTACTAGCCCTAAAGAGACCCAGTACTTC. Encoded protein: CASSFITSPKETQYF.

In DNA form, the CDR3 reads TGTGCCAGCAGCCCGGACAACTACAATGAGCAGTTCTTC. The encoded protein is CASSPDNYNEQFF. The V gene is TRBV3-1, the J gene TRBJ2-1; TRBD1 might be the D (5 bases). In germline, CDR1 is LGHDT, CDR2 YNNKEL (reference sequence). This CDR3 is built from 13 residues. V lost 4 bases, J lost 3 bases, and 7 bases lay in between.

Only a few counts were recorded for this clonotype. The CDR3 sequence is CASSQDRWRDTEAFF. The DNA for the CDR3 is TGCGCCAGCAGCCAAGATAGATGGAGGGACACTGAAGCTTTCTTT. This chain joins TRBV4-1 and TRBJ1-1; the D is unclear. Germline CDR1 is MGHRA and CDR2 is YSYEKL. This CDR3 region has 15 residues. V was clipped by 0 bases and J by 3 bases, with 11 bases between them.

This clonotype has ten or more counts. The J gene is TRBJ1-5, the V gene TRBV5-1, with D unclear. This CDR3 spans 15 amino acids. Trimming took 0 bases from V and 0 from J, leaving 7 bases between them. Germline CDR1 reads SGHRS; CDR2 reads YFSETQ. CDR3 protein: CASSLDTNSNQPQHF. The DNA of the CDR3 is TGCGCCAGCAGCTTGGACACAAATAGCAATCAGCCCCAGCATTTT. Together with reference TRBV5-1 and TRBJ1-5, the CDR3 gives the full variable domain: KAGVTQTPRYLIKTRGQQVTLSCSPISGHRSVSWYQQTPGQGLQFLFEYFSETQRNKGNFPGRFSGRQFSNSRSEMNVSTLELGDSALYLCASSLDTNSNQPQHFGDGTRLSIL.

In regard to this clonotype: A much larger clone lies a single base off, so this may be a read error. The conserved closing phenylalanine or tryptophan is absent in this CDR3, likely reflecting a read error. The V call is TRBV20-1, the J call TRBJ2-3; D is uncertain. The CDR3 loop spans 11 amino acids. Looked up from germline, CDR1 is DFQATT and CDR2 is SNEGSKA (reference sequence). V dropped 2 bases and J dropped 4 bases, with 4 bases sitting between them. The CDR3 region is CSARLADTQYY. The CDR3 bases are TGCAGTGCTAGACTAGCAGATACGCAGTATTAT.

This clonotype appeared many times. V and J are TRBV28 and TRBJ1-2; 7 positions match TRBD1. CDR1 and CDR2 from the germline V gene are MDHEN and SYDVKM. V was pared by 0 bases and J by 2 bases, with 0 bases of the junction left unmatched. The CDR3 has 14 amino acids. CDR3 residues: CASSLWGQNYGYTF. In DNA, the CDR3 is TGTGCCAGCAGTTTATGGGGACAGAACTATGGCTACACCTTC.

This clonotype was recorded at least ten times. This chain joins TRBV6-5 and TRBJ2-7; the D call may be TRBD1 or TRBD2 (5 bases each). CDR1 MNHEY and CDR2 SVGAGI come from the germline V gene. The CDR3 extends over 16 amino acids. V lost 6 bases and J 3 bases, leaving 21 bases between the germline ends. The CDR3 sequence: CASSLTEGTSYYEQYF. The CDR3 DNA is TGTGCCAGCAGCCTCACTGAAGGGACGTCATACTACGAGCAGTACTTC.

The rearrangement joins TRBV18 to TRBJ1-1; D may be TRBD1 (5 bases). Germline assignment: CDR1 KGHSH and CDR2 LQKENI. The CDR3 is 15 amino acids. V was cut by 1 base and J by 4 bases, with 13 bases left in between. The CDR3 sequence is CASSPQPGLATEAFF. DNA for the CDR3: TGTGCCAGCTCACCACAACCAGGGTTGGCCACTGAAGCTTTCTTT.

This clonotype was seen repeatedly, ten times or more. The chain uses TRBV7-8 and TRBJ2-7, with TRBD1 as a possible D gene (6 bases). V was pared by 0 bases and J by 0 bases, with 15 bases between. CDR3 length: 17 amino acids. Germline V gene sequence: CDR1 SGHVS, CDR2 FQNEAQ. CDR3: CASSLAVQGRSSYEQYF. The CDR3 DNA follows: TGTGCCAGCAGCTTAGCGGTTCAGGGGAGAAGCTCCTACGAGCAGTACTTC.

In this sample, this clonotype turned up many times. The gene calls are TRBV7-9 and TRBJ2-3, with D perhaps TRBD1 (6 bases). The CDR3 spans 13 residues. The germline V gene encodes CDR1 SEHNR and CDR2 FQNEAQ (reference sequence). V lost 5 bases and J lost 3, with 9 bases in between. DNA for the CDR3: TGTGCCAGCAGCACCACAGGGACAGATACGCAGTATTTT. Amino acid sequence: CASSTTGTDTQYF.

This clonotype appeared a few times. CDR3 protein: CASSPGTDPRAPLHF. The CDR3 DNA reads as TGTGCCAGCAGTCCCGGGACAGACCCGCGAGCACCCCTCCACTTT. The rearrangement joins TRBV12-3 or TRBV12-4 to TRBJ1-6, with 7 bases fitting TRBD1. The J segment lost 11 bases and the V segment lost 5 bases, leaving 12 bases of the junction unmatched. The CDR3 runs 15 residues.

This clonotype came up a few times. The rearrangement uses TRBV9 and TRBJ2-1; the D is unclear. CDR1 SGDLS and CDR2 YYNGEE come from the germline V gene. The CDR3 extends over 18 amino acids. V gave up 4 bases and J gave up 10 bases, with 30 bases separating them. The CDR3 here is CASSPTPPSASGLGEQFF. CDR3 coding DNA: TGTGCCAGCAGCCCCACACCCCCGAGCGCTTCGGGCCTTGGCGAGCAGTTCTTC.

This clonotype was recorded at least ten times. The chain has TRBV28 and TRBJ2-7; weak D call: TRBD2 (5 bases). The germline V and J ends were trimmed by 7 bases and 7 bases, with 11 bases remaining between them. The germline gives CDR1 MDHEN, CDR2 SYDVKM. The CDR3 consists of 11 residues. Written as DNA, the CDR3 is TGTGCCAGCACCCCGGGGATAGAGCAGTACTTC. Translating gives CASTPGIEQYF.

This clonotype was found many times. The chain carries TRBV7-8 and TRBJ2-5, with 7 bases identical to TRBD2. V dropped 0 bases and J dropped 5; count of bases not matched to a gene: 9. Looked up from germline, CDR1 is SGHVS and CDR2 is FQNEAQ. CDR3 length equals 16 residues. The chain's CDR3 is CASSLAYGGSWETQYF. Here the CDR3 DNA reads TGTGCCAGCAGCTTAGCTTATGGCGGGAGTTGGGAGACCCAGTACTTC.

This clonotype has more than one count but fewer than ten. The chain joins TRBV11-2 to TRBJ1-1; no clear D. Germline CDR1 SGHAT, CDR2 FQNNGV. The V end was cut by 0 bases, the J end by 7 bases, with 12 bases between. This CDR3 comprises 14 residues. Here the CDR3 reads CASSLERTAYEAFF. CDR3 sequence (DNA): TGTGCCAGCAGCTTAGAAAGGACGGCCTATGAAGCTTTCTTT.

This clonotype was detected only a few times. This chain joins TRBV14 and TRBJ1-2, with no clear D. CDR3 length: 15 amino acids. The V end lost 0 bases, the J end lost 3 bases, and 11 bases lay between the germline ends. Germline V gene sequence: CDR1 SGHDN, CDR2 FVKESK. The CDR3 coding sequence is TGTGCCAGCAGCCAAGATCCGGGGTTGGACTATGGCTACACCTTC. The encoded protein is CASSQDPGLDYGYTF.

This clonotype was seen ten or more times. CDR3 sequence reads: CASSLPTPKQYEQYF. CDR3 in DNA: TGTGCCAGCAGCTTACCGACTCCCAAACAATACGAGCAGTACTTC. The chain is built from TRBV7-9 and TRBJ2-7; D is undetermined. Trimming took 2 bases from V and 4 from J, leaving 15 bases between them. Germline CDR1 reads SEHNR; CDR2 reads FQNEAQ (reference sequence). The CDR3 extends over 15 amino acids. The variable domain in full, with the rest retrieved from reference TRBV7-9 and TRBJ2-7, is DTGVSQNPRHKITKRGQNVTFRCDPISEHNRLYWYRQTLGQGPEFLTYFQNEAQLEKSRLLSDRFSAERPKGSFSTLEIQRTEQGDSAMYLCASSLPTPKQYEQYFGPGTRLTVT.

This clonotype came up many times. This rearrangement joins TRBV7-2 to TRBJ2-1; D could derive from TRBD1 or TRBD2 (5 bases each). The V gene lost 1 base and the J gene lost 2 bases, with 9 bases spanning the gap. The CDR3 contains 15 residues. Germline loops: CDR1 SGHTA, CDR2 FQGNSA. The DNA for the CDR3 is TGTGCCAGCAGCTTAGAGAGGGGCCCCTACAATGAGCAGTTCTTC. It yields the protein CASSLERGPYNEQFF.

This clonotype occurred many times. The CDR3: CASSPRAGPYEQYF. CDR3 sequence (DNA): TGTGCCAGCTCCCCAAGGGCAGGGCCCTACGAGCAGTACTTC. V is TRBV18 and J is TRBJ2-7; D possibly corresponds to TRBD1 (5 bases). CDR3 length: 14 residues. Germline CDR1 is KGHSH and CDR2 is LQKENI. V was clipped by 6 bases and J by 2 bases, with 14 bases between them. Full variable domain (rest looked up from reference TRBV18 and TRBJ2-7): NAGVMQNPRHLVRRRGQEARLRCSPMKGHSHVYWYRQLPEEGLKFMVYLQKENIIDESGMPKERFSAEFPKEGPSILRIQQVVRGDSAAYFCASSPRAGPYEQYFGPGTRLTVT.